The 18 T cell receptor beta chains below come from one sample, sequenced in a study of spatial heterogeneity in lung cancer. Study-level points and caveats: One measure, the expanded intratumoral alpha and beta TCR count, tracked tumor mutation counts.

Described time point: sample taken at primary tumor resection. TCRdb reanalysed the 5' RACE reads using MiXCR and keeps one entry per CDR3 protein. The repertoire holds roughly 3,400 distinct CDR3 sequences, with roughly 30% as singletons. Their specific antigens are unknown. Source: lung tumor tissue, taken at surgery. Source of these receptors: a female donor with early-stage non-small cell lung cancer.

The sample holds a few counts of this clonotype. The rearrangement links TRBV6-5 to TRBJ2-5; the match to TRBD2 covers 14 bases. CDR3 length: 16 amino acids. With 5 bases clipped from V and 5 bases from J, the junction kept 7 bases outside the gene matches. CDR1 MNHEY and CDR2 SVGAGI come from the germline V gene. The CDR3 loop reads CASSPWTSGGRETQYF. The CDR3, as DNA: TGTGCCAGCAGTCCATGGACTAGCGGGGGGAGGGAGACCCAGTACTTC.

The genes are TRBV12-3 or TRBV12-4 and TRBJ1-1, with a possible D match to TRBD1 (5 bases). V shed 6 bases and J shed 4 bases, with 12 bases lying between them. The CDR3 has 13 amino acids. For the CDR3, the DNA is TGTGCCAGCAGCCGATCGAGGGGCACTGAAGCTTTCTTT. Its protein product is CASSRSRGTEAFF.

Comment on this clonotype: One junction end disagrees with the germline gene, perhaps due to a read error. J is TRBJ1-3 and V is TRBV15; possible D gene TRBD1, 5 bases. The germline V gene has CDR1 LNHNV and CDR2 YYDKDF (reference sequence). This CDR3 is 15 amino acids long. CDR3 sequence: CATSRALGPGNTIYF. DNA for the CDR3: TGTGCCACCAGCAGAGCCCTGGGGCCTGGTAACACCATATATTTT.

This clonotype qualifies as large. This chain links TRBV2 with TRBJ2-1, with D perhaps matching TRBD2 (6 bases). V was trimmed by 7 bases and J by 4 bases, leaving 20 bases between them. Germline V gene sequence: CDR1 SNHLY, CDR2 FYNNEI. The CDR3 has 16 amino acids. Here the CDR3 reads CASMAGLTREYNEQFF. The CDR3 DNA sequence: TGTGCCAGCATGGCGGGGCTTACCCGAGAGTACAATGAGCAGTTCTTC.

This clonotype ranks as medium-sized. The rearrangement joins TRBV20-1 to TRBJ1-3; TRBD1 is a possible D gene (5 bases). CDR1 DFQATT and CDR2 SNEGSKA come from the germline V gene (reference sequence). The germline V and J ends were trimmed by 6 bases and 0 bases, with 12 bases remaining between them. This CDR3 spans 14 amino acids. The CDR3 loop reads CSAGDLSSGNTIYF. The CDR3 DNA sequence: TGCAGTGCGGGGGACCTGAGCTCTGGAAACACCATATATTTT.

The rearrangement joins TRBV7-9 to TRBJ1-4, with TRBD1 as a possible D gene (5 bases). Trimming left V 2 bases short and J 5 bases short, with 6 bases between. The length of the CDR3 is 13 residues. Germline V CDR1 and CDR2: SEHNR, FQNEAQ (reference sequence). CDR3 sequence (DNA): TGTGCCAGCAGCTTACAGGGAAATGAAAAACTGTTTTTT. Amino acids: CASSLQGNEKLFF.

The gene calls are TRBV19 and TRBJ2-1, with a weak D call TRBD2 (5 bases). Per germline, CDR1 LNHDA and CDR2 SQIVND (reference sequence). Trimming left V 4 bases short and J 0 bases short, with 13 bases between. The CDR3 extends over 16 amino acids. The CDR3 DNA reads TGTGCCAGTAGTACCCGACTAACCCGCTCCTACAATGAGCAGTTCTTC. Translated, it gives CASSTRLTRSYNEQFF. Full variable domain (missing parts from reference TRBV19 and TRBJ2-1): DGGITQSPKYLFRKEGQNVTLSCEQNLNHDAMYWYRQDPGQGLRLIYYSQIVNDFQKGDIAEGYSVSREKKESFPLTVTSAQKNPTAFYLCASSTRLTRSYNEQFFGPGTRLTVL.

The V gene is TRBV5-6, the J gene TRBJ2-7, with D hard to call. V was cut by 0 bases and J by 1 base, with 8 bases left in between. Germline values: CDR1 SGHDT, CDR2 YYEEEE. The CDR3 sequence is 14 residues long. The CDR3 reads CASSLGVPSYEQYF. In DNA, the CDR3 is TGTGCCAGCAGCTTGGGGGTTCCTTCCTACGAGCAGTACTTC.

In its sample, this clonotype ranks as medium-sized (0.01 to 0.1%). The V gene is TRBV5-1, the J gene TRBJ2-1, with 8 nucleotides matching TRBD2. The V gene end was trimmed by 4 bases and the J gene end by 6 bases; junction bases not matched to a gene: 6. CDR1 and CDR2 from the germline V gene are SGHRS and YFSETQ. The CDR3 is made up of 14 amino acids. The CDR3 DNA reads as TGCGCCAGCAGCACCGGGACTAGGTCCAATGAGCAGTTCTTC. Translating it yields CASSTGTRSNEQFF.

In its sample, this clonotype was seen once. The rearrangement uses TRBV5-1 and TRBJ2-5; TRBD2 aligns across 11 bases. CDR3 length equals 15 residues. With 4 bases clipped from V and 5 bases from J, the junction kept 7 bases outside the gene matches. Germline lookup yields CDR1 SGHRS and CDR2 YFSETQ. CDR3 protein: CASSPRGTSGETQYF. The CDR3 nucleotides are TGCGCCAGCAGCCCAAGGGGGACTAGCGGCGAGACCCAGTACTTC.

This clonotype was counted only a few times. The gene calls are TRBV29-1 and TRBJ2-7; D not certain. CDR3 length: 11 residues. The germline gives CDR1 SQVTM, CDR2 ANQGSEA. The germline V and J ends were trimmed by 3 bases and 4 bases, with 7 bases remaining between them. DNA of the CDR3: TGCAGCGTTGATGTAGGTTACGAGCAGTACTTC. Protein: CSVDVGYEQYF.

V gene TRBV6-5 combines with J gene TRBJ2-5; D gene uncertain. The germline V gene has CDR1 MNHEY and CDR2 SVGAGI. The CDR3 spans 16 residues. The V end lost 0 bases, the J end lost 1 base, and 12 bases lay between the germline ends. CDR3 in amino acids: CASSYSASNLQETQYF. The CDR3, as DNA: TGTGCCAGCAGTTACTCAGCTAGTAACCTCCAAGAGACCCAGTACTTC.

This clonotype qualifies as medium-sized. The CDR3 sequence: CAWRVGAQAFF. The CDR3 bases are TGTGCCTGGAGGGTGGGGGCGCAAGCTTTCTTT. The V call is TRBV30, the J call TRBJ1-1; possible D gene TRBD1, 6 bases. The CDR3 length is 11 residues. V was cut by 3 bases and J by 9 bases, with 11 bases left in between. Germline CDR1 GTSNPN, CDR2 SVGIG (reference sequence).

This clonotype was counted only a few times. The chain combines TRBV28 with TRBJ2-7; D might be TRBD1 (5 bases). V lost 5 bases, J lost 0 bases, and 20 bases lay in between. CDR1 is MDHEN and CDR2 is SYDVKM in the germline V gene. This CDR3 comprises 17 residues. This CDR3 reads CASSPATWQGSSYEQYF. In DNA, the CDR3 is TGTGCCAGCAGTCCCGCGACCTGGCAGGGTAGCTCCTACGAGCAGTACTTC. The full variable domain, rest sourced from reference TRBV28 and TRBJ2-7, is DVKVTQSSRYLVKRTGEKVFLECVQDMDHENMFWYRQDPGLGLRLIYFSYDVKMKEKGDIPEGYSVSREKKERFSLILESASTNQTSMYLCASSPATWQGSSYEQYFGPGTRLTVT.

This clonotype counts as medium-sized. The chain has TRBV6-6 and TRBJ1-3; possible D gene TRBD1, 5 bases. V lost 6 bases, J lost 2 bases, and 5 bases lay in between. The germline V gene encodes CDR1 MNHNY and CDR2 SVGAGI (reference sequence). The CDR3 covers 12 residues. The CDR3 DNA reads TGTGCCAGCAGGGACACTGGAAACACCATATATTTT. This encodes CASRDTGNTIYF.

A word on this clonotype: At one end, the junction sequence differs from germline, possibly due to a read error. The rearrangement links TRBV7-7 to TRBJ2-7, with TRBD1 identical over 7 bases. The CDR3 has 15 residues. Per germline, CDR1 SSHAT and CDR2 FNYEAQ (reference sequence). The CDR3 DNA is TGTGCTAGCAGCTTAGGACCGGGACAGTCCTACGAGCAGTACTTC. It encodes CASSLGPGQSYEQYF.

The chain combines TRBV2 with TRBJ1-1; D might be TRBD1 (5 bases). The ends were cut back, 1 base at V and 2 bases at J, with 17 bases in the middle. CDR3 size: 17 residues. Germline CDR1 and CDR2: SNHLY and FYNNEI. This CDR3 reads CASSEVRGLGFNTEAFF. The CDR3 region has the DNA TGTGCCAGCAGTGAAGTTAGGGGTTTAGGGTTTAACACTGAAGCTTTCTTT.

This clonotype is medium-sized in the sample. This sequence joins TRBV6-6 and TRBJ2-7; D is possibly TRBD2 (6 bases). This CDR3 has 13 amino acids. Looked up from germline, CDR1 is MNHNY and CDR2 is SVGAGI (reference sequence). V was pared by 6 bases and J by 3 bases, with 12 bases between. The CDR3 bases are TGTGCCAGCAGCGAGGAGGGACTCTACGAGCAGTACTTC. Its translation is CASSEEGLYEQYF.